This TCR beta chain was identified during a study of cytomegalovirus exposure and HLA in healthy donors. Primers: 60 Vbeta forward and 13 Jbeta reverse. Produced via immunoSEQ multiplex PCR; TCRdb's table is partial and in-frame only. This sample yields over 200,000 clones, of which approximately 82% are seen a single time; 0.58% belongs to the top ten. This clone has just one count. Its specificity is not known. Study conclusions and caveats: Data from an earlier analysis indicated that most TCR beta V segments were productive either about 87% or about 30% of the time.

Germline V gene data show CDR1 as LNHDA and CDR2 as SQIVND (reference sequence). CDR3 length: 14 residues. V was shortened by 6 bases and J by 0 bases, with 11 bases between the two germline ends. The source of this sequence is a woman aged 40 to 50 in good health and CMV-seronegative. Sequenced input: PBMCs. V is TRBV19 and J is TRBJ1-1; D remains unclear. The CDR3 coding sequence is TGTGCCAGTAGAGAGAGGGTGATGAACACTGAAGCTTTCTTT. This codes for CASRERVMNTEAFF.